The sequence of this T cell receptor (beta chain) was determined in a study of T cell responses to AZD1222 COVID-19 vaccine. Sequenced by immunoSEQ multiplex PCR; TCRdb stores in-frame clones only, minus some. This sample carries approximately 50,000 clones, approximately 86% of them seen once, and the ten largest clones take about 7%. This CDR3 is built from 15 residues. Germline V CDR1 and CDR2: MGHRA, YSYEKL. With 4 bases removed from V and 7 bases from J, the gap between germline ends came to 17 bases. This chain connects TRBV4-1 to TRBJ1-5; tentatively, D is TRBD1 (6 bases). The clonotype originates from an adult who received the AZD1222 COVID-19 vaccine. The specimen comprised peripheral blood, sampled 28 days after the second AZD1222 dose. CDR3 nucleotides: TGCGCCAGCAGCCGGATCGAGAGGGGGGGACAGCCCCAGCATTTT. This sequence encodes CASSRIERGGQPQHF.